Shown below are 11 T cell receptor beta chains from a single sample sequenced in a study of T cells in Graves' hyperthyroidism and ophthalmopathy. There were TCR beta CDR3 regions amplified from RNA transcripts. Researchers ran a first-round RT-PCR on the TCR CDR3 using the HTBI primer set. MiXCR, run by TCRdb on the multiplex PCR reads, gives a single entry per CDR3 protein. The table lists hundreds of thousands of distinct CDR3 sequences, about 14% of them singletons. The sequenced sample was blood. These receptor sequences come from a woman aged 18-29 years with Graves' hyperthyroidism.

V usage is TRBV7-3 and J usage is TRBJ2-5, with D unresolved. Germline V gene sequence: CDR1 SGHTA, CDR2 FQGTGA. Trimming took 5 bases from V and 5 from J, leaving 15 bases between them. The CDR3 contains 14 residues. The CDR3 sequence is CASSPGNSFETQYF. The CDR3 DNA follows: TGTGCCAGCAGCCCCGGTAATAGTTTCGAGACCCAGTACTTC.

CDR3 loop: CASRKMTGGGTQYF. In nucleotides, the CDR3 is TGTGCCAGCAGGAAAATGACAGGGGGCGGGACCCAGTACTTC. This chain links TRBV12-3 or TRBV12-4 with TRBJ2-5; 10 nucleotides match TRBD1. V trimming: 6 bases; J trimming: 7 bases; junction bases outside the gene matches: 8. This CDR3 contains 14 residues.

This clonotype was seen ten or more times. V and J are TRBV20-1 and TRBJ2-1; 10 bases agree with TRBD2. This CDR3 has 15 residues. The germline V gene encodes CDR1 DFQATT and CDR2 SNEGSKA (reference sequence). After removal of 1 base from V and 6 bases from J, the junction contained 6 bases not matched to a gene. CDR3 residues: CSARGRTSGGNEQFF. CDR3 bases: TGCAGTGCTAGAGGCCGGACTAGCGGCGGCAATGAGCAGTTCTTC.

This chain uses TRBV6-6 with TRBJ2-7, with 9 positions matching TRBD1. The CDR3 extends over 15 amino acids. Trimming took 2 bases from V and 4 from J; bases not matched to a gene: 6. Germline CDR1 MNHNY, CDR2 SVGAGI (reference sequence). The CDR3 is CASSYRGTGRYEQYF. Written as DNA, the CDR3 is TGTGCCAGCAGTTACCGTGGGACAGGGAGGTACGAGCAGTACTTC.

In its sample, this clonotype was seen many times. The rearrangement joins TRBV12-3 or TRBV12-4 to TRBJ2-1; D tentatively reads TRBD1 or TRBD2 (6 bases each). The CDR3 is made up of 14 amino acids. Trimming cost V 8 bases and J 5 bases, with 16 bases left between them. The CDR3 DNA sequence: TGTGCCAGCGGGGGGTGGGACAAAAACAATGAGCAGTTCTTC. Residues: CASGGWDKNNEQFF.

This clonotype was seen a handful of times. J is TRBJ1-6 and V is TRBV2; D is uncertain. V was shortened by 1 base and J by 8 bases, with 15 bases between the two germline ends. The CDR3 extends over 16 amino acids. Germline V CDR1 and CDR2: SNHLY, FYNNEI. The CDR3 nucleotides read TGTGCCAGCAGTGAAGGTACAGTGGAAGGGTATTCACCCCTCCACTTT. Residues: CASSEGTVEGYSPLHF.

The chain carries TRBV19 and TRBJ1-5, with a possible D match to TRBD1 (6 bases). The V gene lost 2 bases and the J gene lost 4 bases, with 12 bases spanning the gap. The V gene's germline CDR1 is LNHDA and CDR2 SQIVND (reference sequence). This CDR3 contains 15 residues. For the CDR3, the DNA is TGTGCCAGTAGTATAACAGGGATGGGGAATCAGCCCCAGCATTTT. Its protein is CASSITGMGNQPQHF.

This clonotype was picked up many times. The CDR3 DNA reads TGTGCCAGCAGTTACCTTATCACCGCCGAGACCCAGTACTTC. This encodes CASSYLITAETQYF. The chain couples TRBV6-6 to TRBJ2-5; no firm D call. The germline V gene encodes CDR1 MNHNY and CDR2 SVGAGI (reference sequence). The CDR3 is 14 residues long. The ends were cut back, 2 bases at V and 5 bases at J, with 12 bases in the middle.

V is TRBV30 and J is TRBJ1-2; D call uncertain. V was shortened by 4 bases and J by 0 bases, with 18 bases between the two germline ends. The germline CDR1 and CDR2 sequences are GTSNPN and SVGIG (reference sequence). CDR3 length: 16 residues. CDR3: CAWMPGPMLANYGYTF. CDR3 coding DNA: TGTGCCTGGATGCCGGGTCCCATGTTAGCTAACTATGGCTACACCTTC.

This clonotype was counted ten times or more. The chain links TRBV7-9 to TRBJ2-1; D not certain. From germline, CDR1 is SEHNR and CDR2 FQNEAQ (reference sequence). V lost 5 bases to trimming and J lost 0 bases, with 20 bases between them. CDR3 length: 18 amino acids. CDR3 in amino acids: CASSLRPGPRDSYNEQFF. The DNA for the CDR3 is TGTGCCAGCAGCCTGCGCCCCGGGCCTAGGGACTCCTACAATGAGCAGTTCTTC.

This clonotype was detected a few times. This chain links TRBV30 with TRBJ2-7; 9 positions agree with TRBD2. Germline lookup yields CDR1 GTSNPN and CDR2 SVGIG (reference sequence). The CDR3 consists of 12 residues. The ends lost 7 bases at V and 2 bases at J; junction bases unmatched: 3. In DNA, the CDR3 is TGTGCCTCACTAGCGGGTGCCTACGAGCAGTACTTC. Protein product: CASLAGAYEQYF.